The clone carrying this T cell receptor (beta chain) was counted between two and nine times. Its antigen remains unknown. These data originate in a study of CD8+ T cells in alopecia areata. Across the study: Treatment comprised oral tofacitinib, 5 to 10 mg twice daily, in treated patients. Study-level findings and limits: The study found higher clonality in lesional than normal scalp, especially in alopecia totalis/universalis. Patients displayed less clarity in TCR sharing than mice, a finding possibly related to HLA.

TCR sequencing used cDNA made by reverse transcription of extracted RNA. The data were produced by immunoSEQ multiplex PCR, yet TCRdb's version contains in-frame clones alone and is incomplete. The table has roughly 65,000 clones, approximately 43% seen once; the top ten hold approximately 18%. The V gene end was trimmed by 5 bases and the J gene end by 3 bases; junction bases not matched to a gene: 6. Germline-derived CDR1 and CDR2 are SQVTM and ANQGSEA. This CDR3 has 13 residues. This clonotype was obtained from a human donor with alopecia areata. The chain recombines TRBV29-1 with TRBJ1-2; 7 nucleotides align to TRBD1. The sequenced sample was CD8+ T cells sorted from blood, obtained at week 0. Written as DNA, the CDR3 is TGCAGCGTTTGGGGCAGGGGGGACTATGGCTACACCTTC. This encodes CSVWGRGDYGYTF. Full variable domain (missing parts from reference TRBV29-1 and TRBJ1-2): SAVISQKPSRDICQRGTSLTIQCQVDSQVTMMFWYRQQPGQSLTLIATANQGSEATYESGFVIDKFPISRPNLTFSTLTVSNMSPEDSSIYLCSVWGRGDYGYTFGSGTRLTVV.